Listed below are T cell receptor beta chains from one sample, sequenced in a study of T cells in Graves' hyperthyroidism and ophthalmopathy. Each CDR3 protein gets one entry after TCRdb re-called the multiplex PCR reads with MiXCR. The sample yields roughly 500,000 distinct CDR3 sequences, roughly 23% seen once. The material sequenced was blood. All receptors derive from a woman in her 70s with Graves' ophthalmopathy. Both conserved end residues are part of each CDR3. The D gene is left open where the match is weak. The size of a clone is reported for some rows only, either as once, few or many, or as a class for expanded clones.

j_gene | v_gene | d_gene | abundance | CDR3aa | CDR3nt
TRBJ1-1 | TRBV27 | NA | few | CASSKTGGAGNTEAFF | TGTGCCAGCAGCAAAACGGGGGGGGCGGGGAACACTGAAGCTTTCTTT
TRBJ1-2 | TRBV6-1 | TRBD1 | few | CASSALGGDYGYTF | TGTGCCAGCAGCGCCCTAGGGGGCGACTATGGCTACACCTTC
TRBJ1-2 | TRBV27 | NA | many | CASSSQGVYGYTF | TGTGCCAGCAGTTCACAGGGTGTCTATGGCTACACCTTC
TRBJ2-1 | TRBV7-9 | NA | once | CASSLGFRQEQFF | TGTGCCAGCAGCTTAGGCTTCCGACAAGAGCAGTTCTTC
TRBJ1-1 | TRBV19 | NA | NA | CASSSLDAGLENTEAFF | TGTGCCAGTAGTAGTTTGGACGCCGGGTTGGAGAACACTGAAGCTTTCTTT
TRBJ1-5 | TRBV18 | NA | few | CASSRGSSGNQPQHF | TGTGCCAGCTCACGAGGGTCTTCGGGCAATCAGCCCCAGCATTTT
TRBJ1-1 | TRBV30 | NA | many | CAWSGQANTEAFF | TGTGCCTGGAGTGGACAAGCGAACACTGAAGCTTTCTTT
TRBJ1-2 | TRBV19 | NA | NA | CASSQPDRFYGYTF | TGTGCCAGTAGTCAACCGGACAGATTCTATGGCTACACCTTC
TRBJ2-1 | TRBV30 | TRBD2 | NA | CACQRPGTRYNEQFF | TGTGCCTGTCAACGACCCGGGACTAGGTACAATGAGCAGTTCTTC
TRBJ2-1 | TRBV20-1 | NA | many | CSARDYPGMAYNEQFF | TGCAGTGCTAGAGATTACCCAGGGATGGCCTACAATGAGCAGTTCTTC
TRBJ2-3 | TRBV20-1 | TRBD2 | many | CSARSGRASADTQYF | TGCAGTGCTAGGAGCGGGAGGGCATCGGCAGATACGCAGTATTTT
TRBJ1-4 | TRBV3-1 | TRBD1 | NA | CASSRKQGANEKLFF | TGTGCCAGCAGCCGAAAACAGGGGGCTAATGAAAAACTGTTTTTT
TRBJ2-1 | TRBV7-2 | NA | NA | CASRVVVPRNNEQFF | TGTGCCAGCAGAGTAGTCGTCCCCAGAAACAATGAGCAGTTCTTC
TRBJ1-1 | TRBV20-1 | NA | few | CSVSTALNTEAFF | TGCAGTGTTTCGACAGCGTTGAACACTGAAGCTTTCTTT
TRBJ1-2 | TRBV5-4 | NA | NA | CASTTQKPNYGYTF | TGTGCCAGCACCACTCAGAAGCCTAACTATGGCTACACCTTC
TRBJ2-3 | TRBV20-1 | NA | NA | CSARDSNLYTGTQYF | TGCAGTGCTAGAGATTCGAATTTATACACAGGTACGCAGTATTTT
TRBJ2-5 | TRBV6-1 | TRBD1 | many | CASRDQGARETQYF | TGTGCCAGCAGGGATCAGGGGGCTAGAGAGACCCAGTACTTC
TRBJ1-2 | TRBV7-9 | NA | NA | CASSRGTSDGYTF | TGTGCCAGCAGCCGGGGGACATCAGATGGCTACACCTTC
TRBJ2-1 | TRBV19 | NA | NA | CASNPLVGLGNEQFF | TGTGCCAGTAACCCTCTTGTCGGGCTGGGCAATGAGCAGTTCTTC
TRBJ2-7 | TRBV6-1 | NA | few | CASSRSAFYEQYF | TGTGCCAGCAGCCGTTCGGCCTTCTACGAGCAGTACTTC
TRBJ2-5 | TRBV5-1 | NA | NA | CASAKGGQETQYF | TGCGCCAGCGCCAAGGGGGGACAAGAGACCCAGTACTTC